Described below is a single T cell receptor beta chain sequence and its context. Its antigen has not been determined. One base away there is no much larger clone; base qualities are not given. The V end loses 3 bases and the J end loses 3 bases, and a stretch of 12 bases separates them. CDR1 and CDR2 are drawn from the germline V gene: SQVTM, ANQGSEA. From the cysteine through the phenylalanine, the CDR3 covers 14 amino acids. Of all the DNA, just the CDR3 is kept, 42 bases in frame from base 1. The sample belongs to a study of T cells in Graves' hyperthyroidism and ophthalmopathy (dated by TCRdb to the late 2010s). In the study overall: Peripheral blood was collected at initial diagnosis, before any treatment. To identify TCR V-J signatures that set the groups apart, the researchers used a discovery cohort of 100 or so patients, made up of roughly 45 with Graves' ophthalmopathy and 55 to 65 with stable Graves' hyperthyroidism. An independent validation cohort of some 18 hyperthyroidism patients and roughly 16 patients who later progressed to ophthalmopathy tested prospective prediction of ophthalmopathy. The approximately 90 discovery patients were randomly split 7:3 into training and test sets. Thyroid tissue and blood T-cell repertoires from about 6 Graves' hyperthyroidism patients were also compared in the study. After sampling, hyperthyroidism patients received methimazole starting at 30 mg daily, and ophthalmopathy patients received high-dose intravenous methylprednisolone. According to the paper, TCR Vbeta CDR3 sequencing was carried out on over 130 peripheral blood samples, which came from fewer than 50 ophthalmopathy, roughly 75 hyperthyroidism and about 17 progressor patients.

Graves' hyperthyroidism was defined as stable when no progression to ophthalmopathy occurred over 18 months of follow-up. Hyperthyroidism patients were aged 18 to 65 years and newly diagnosed, with disease duration of less than 2 months. Patients with uncontrolled infections, other autoimmune diseases, pregnancy or lactation were excluded. Diagnoses relied on clinical symptoms, serum thyroxine and TRAb, thyroid ultrasound and orbital computed tomography. PBMCs were isolated from more than 8 ml of fresh peripheral blood by Ficoll-Paque density gradient centrifugation. Trizol reagent was used to extract total RNA, and RNA quality was then checked on an Agilent 2100 Bioanalyzer. Amplification of TCR beta CDR3 regions was carried out from RNA transcripts. For the first round of RT-PCR on the TCR CDR3, the HTBI primer set was used together with the Qiagen OneStep RT-PCR kit. Libraries were constructed in a second round of multiplex PCR, after which size selection and purification were carried out. The libraries were sequenced on an Illumina HiSeq2000 using paired-end 100 bp reads. Per the authors' processing: SOAPnuke was used to process the raw data, removing reads that contained adapters or uncalled bases, had a mean Phred below 15, or lacked an exact match to the constant primer or identifier. COPE v1.2.5 was used to merge high-quality paired reads, and clonotypes were defined as unique nucleotide sequences. Clonotypes were aligned to IMGT TRBV, TRBD and TRBJ reference segments using MiTCR v1.1. Analysis was restricted to V-J combinations with a frequency above 0.0001, which covered approximately 99% of repertoires. A TCS score was defined as the ratio of F50 (clonal expansion) to E x V (chaos), with BLOSUM62-based TCRdist applied between CDR3 peptides within each V-J. Welch's t-statistics and random forest reduced around 550 V-J features to 13, which were used in a naive Bayes classifier (R e1071). TCRdb trimmed public reads at Q25 via fastp, called clones via MiXCR and kept in-frame beta chains. CDR3 protein sequences are deduplicated, and each keeps its most common genes and DNA. The V and J calls reflect TCRdb's pipeline rather than the authors' work. Present in this sample are a few hundred thousand distinct CDR3 sequences, more than 15% of which were seen just once. The ten largest clones capture less than 9.5% of the sample.

The full study reports these points: Most expanded thyroid clonotypes (frequency above 0.001) were also found in blood, which suggests that blood repertoires may mirror thyroid immune responses. During validation, the model predicted progression to ophthalmopathy a median of around 6 months ahead of onset, with roughly 65% sensitivity and about 72% specificity. In cross-validation, a model built on a 13 V-J signature told ophthalmopathy apart from stable hyperthyroidism with 87.88% sensitivity and approximately 81% specificity, and in testing the same model reached 80%/75%. No statistical method was used to fix the sample size in advance, and group allocation was not hidden from the investigators.

Sequencing was performed on blood. The rearranged chain carries TRBV29-1 and TRBJ2-1; the D gene assignment is ambiguous. The sequence was collected from a woman aged 25 to 39 with Graves' hyperthyroidism. The nucleotide sequence is TGCAGCGTTGATACCGGCTCTGGCTACAATGAGCAGTTCTTC. The resulting protein is CSVDTGSGYNEQFF.